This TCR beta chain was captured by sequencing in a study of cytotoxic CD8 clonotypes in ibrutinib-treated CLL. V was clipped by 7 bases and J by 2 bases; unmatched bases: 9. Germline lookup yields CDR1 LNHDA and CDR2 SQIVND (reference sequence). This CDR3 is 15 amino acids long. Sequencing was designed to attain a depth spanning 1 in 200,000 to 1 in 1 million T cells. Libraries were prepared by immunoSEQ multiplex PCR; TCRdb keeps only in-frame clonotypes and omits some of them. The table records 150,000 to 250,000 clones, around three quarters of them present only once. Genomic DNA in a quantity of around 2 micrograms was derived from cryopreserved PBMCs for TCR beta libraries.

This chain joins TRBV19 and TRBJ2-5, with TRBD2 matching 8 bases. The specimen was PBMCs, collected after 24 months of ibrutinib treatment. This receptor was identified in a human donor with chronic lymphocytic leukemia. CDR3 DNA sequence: TGTGCCAGTAATCAGGTAGCGGGACGGCAAGAGACCCAGTACTTC. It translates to CASNQVAGRQETQYF.